The TCR beta chain described here comes from a study of blood T cell repertoires in COVID-19. Study background: The study drew acute and convalescent COVID-19 samples from the United States, Italy and Spain. T cells, B-cell-depleted T cells, or PBMCs provided the cDNA or gDNA that served as material.

In the original analysis: Reference gene primer amplification gave estimated nucleated cell counts. The protocol was immunoSEQ multiplex PCR, while the TCRdb copy is restricted to in-frame clones and leaves out a portion. The V and J calls and clone size were taken over from that table, and D and trimming were inferred from the DNA. Counted here are about 200,000 clones, around 91% occurring once; the ten biggest clones make up roughly 5%. This TCR came from a woman aged 40 to 50 with acute or convalescent COVID-19. The sample comprised peripheral blood.

The CDR3 protein is CASGLFTLSGQGAEAFF. For the CDR3, the DNA is TGTGCTAGTGGTTTGTTCACGTTGTCGGGACAGGGGGCGGAAGCTTTCTTT. The chain combines TRBV12-5 with TRBJ1-1; 12 bases align to TRBD1. Germline V gene sequence: CDR1 LGHNT, CDR2 FRNRAP. This CDR3 contains 17 residues. Unmatched junction bases numbered 12, after V lost 2 bases and J lost 8 bases.